This is a list of T cell receptor beta chains from one sample in a study of cytomegalovirus exposure and HLA in healthy donors. Profiled with immunoSEQ multiplex PCR; TCRdb holds only in-frame clones, not every one. This repertoire shows around 100,000 clones, roughly 68% found once; its top ten account for about 2%. The specimen was PBMCs. The receptor source for this set is a young woman in good health and CMV-seronegative. CDR3s include the opening cysteine and the closing phenylalanine or tryptophan. The D gene is left open where the match is weak. Not all rows give a size; the values are once, few, many and, for expanded clones, a class.

d_gene	abundance	v_gene	j_gene	CDR3aa	CDR3nt
-	-	TRBV30	TRBJ2-1	CAWAPSSLYNEQFF	TGTGCCTGGGCCCCTAGTTCGTTATACAATGAGCAGTTCTTC
TRBD2	-	TRBV2	TRBJ2-1	CATQTSGRGNEQFF	TGTGCCACGCAGACTAGCGGGAGGGGTAATGAGCAGTTCTTC
-	-	TRBV5-1	TRBJ1-4	CASSLLRATNEKLFF	TGCGCCAGCAGCTTGCTAAGAGCAACTAATGAAAAACTGTTTTTT
-	few	TRBV4-3	TRBJ1-5	CASSPEYRANQPQHF	TGCGCCAGCAGCCCCGAGTACAGGGCCAATCAGCCCCAGCATTTT
TRBD1	once	TRBV7-8	TRBJ1-3	CASSSRRGTSGNTIYF	TGTGCCAGCAGCTCGCGCAGGGGGACCTCTGGAAACACCATATATTTT
-	few	TRBV2	TRBJ1-2	CASSEDRGYGYTF	TGTGCCAGCAGTGAGGACAGAGGCTATGGCTACACCTTC
-	-	TRBV2	TRBJ2-1	CASRETVSNEQFF	TGTGCCAGCAGAGAGACTGTGTCGAATGAGCAGTTCTTC
-	-	TRBV11-1	TRBJ2-1	CASSLGRRGYNEQFF	TGTGCCAGCAGCTTAGGACGGAGGGGTTACAATGAGCAGTTCTTC
-	few	TRBV4-1	TRBJ1-1	CASSQDRWETEAFF	TGCGCCAGCAGCCAAGATCGATGGGAGACTGAAGCTTTCTTT
TRBD1	few	TRBV7-9	TRBJ1-2	CASSPRGQVYGYTF	TGTGCCAGCAGCCCGAGGGGACAGGTCTATGGCTACACCTTC
TRBD1	-	TRBV19	TRBJ1-5	CASSRRDREINQPQHF	TGTGCCAGTAGTAGGCGGGACAGGGAAATTAATCAGCCCCAGCATTTT
TRBD2	-	TRBV7-8	TRBJ2-3	CASSFGTSGGTDTQYF	TGTGCCAGCAGCTTCGGGACTAGCGGGGGCACAGATACGCAGTATTTT
-	-	TRBV6-5	TRBJ1-1	CASYSGYTEAFF	TGTGCCAGTTACAGTGGGTACACTGAAGCTTTCTTT
TRBD1	-	TRBV2	TRBJ1-4	CASKATGGIVGTNEKLFF	TGTGCCAGCAAAGCGACAGGGGGCATAGTTGGTACTAATGAAAAACTGTTTTTT
-	-	TRBV11-1	TRBJ2-1	CASSLEAQGASNEQFF	TGTGCCAGCAGCTTAGAGGCACAGGGAGCCAGCAATGAGCAGTTCTTC
-	few	TRBV4-3	TRBJ2-4	CASSQALAVTLENIQYF	TGCGCCAGCAGCCAAGCTTTAGCGGTTACGCTCGAAAACATTCAGTACTTC
-	-	TRBV7-9	TRBJ1-2	CASSLERGSYGYTF	TGTGCCAGCAGCTTAGAAAGGGGCAGCTATGGCTACACCTTC
-	few	TRBV4-2	TRBJ2-1	CASSQVGSRSSYNEQFF	TGTGCCAGCAGCCAAGTTGGTAGCCGTAGCTCCTACAATGAGCAGTTCTTC
-	-	TRBV6-5	TRBJ1-1	CASTYSVDLNTEAFF	TGTGCCAGCACTTATTCGGTGGACTTGAACACTGAAGCTTTCTTT
TRBD1	-	TRBV2	TRBJ1-2	CASTEGATSYTF	TGTGCCAGCACCGAGGGGGCGACCAGCTACACCTTC
TRBD2	few	TRBV6-4	TRBJ2-3	CASSDSAGGSTDTQYF	TGTGCCAGCAGTGACTCAGCGGGAGGGAGCACAGATACGCAGTATTTT
TRBD1	-	TRBV4-2	TRBJ2-1	CASSQSTGDRNEQFF	TGTGCCAGCAGCCAATCGACAGGGGATAGGAATGAGCAGTTCTTC
TRBD1	-	TRBV5-1	TRBJ1-1	CASRSTGGNTEAFF	TGCGCCAGCAGATCTACAGGGGGGAACACTGAAGCTTTCTTT
TRBD2	-	TRBV5-6	TRBJ2-3	CASSQALLWGGSTDTQYF	TGTGCCAGCAGCCAAGCCCTCCTATGGGGGGGAAGCACAGATACGCAGTATTTT
TRBD2	few	TRBV6-1	TRBJ2-1	CASSVLAGGYNEQFF	TGTGCCAGCAGTGTCCTAGCGGGAGGGTACAATGAGCAGTTCTTC
TRBD2	-	TRBV18	TRBJ2-3	CASSPTPAGSTDTQYF	TGTGCCAGCTCACCAACCCCAGCGGGAAGCACAGATACGCAGTATTTT
TRBD2	few	TRBV30	TRBJ2-3	CAWSWARGTRYTDTQYF	TGTGCCTGGAGTTGGGCTCGTGGGACTAGATACACAGATACGCAGTATTTT
-	-	TRBV9	TRBJ1-1	CASSTGQNTEAFF	TGTGCCAGCAGCACCGGACAGAACACTGAAGCTTTCTTT
-	-	TRBV7-8	TRBJ1-6	CASSLGGGGSSPLHF	TGTGCCAGCAGCTTAGGTGGGGGGGGGAGTTCACCCCTCCACTTT
TRBD2	-	TRBV4-1	TRBJ2-7	CASSQMLAVEQYF	TGCGCCAGCAGCCAAATGCTAGCGGTTGAGCAGTACTTC
TRBD2	-	TRBV7-8	TRBJ2-7	CASSFGGSSYEQYF	TGTGCCAGCAGCTTTGGCGGGAGCTCCTACGAGCAGTACTTC
TRBD1	-	TRBV5-1	TRBJ1-1	CASSPGQGRLNTEAFF	TGCGCCAGCAGCCCGGGACAGGGGAGGTTGAACACTGAAGCTTTCTTT
-	-	TRBV7-9	TRBJ1-1	CASSLGWGDEAFF	TGTGCCAGCAGCTTAGGTTGGGGGGATGAAGCTTTCTTT
-	-	TRBV7-3	TRBJ1-2	CASSFGYNYGYTF	TGTGCCAGCAGCTTCGGTTATAACTATGGCTACACCTTC
-	-	TRBV7-2	TRBJ1-6	CASSFLGGAGSPLHF	TGTGCCAGCAGCTTCCTCGGGGGTGCGGGTTCACCCCTCCACTTT
TRBD2	-	TRBV19	TRBJ2-3	CASQAGGADTQYF	TGTGCCAGTCAAGCGGGAGGGGCAGATACGCAGTATTTT
-	-	TRBV6-1	TRBJ1-2	CASSVARANYGYTF	TGTGCCAGCAGTGTTGCCAGGGCTAACTATGGCTACACCTTC
TRBD2	-	TRBV15	TRBJ2-5	CATSREWLAGAAGTQYF	TGTGCCACCAGCAGAGAGTGGCTAGCGGGAGCCGCAGGGACCCAGTACTTC
-	-	TRBV9	TRBJ1-1	CASSVAEGSGTEAFF	TGTGCCAGCAGCGTAGCTGAGGGCTCGGGCACTGAAGCTTTCTTT
-	-	TRBV6-6	TRBJ2-3	CASSYSGLGVSDTQYF	TGTGCCAGCAGTTACTCGGGTTTGGGAGTCTCAGATACGCAGTATTTT
TRBD1	-	TRBV28	TRBJ1-4	CASSHRGHNEKLFF	TGTGCCAGCAGTCACAGGGGGCATAATGAAAAACTGTTTTTT
-	-	TRBV28	TRBJ2-4	CASSLPGHLQYF	TGTGCCAGCAGCCTCCCGGGTCACCTTCAGTACTTC
TRBD1	-	TRBV28	TRBJ1-3	CASSLVGQGVSAGNTIYF	TGTGCCAGCAGTTTAGTAGGACAGGGAGTCTCCGCTGGAAACACCATATATTTT
-	-	TRBV30	TRBJ2-1	CAWSVMGGRGFEQFF	TGTGCCTGGAGTGTAATGGGCGGGCGAGGTTTTGAGCAGTTCTTC